This TCR beta chain comes out of a study of T cells in Graves' hyperthyroidism and ophthalmopathy. The V gene's germline CDR1 is ENHRY and CDR2 SYGVKD. Trimming shortened V by 4 bases and J by 3 bases, and 18 bases separated the two germline ends. The CDR3 spans 16 residues. RNA transcripts yielded amplified TCR beta CDR3 regions. Researchers ran a first-round RT-PCR on the TCR CDR3 using the HTBI primer set. TCRdb re-derived calls from the multiplex PCR reads in MiXCR, one entry per CDR3 protein. The data show about 500,000 distinct CDR3 sequences, with around 50% seen just once and about 45% held by the top ten. The sample holds many counts of this clonotype.

V gene TRBV10-3 combines with J gene TRBJ1-2, with a possible D match to TRBD1 (6 bases). The receptor comes from an adult woman with Graves' disease, either hyperthyroidism or ophthalmopathy (not recorded which). The material sequenced was peripheral blood or thyroid tissue (not recorded which). CDR3 loop: CAISAGHDRIHYGYTF. In DNA form, the CDR3 reads TGTGCCATCAGTGCTGGACACGACAGGATTCACTATGGCTACACCTTC.